This TCR beta chain was sequenced during a study of T cell changes during pregnancy in multiple sclerosis. Profiled with immunoSEQ multiplex PCR; TCRdb holds only in-frame clones, not every one. The table shows just under 60,000 clones, with 80% to 95% occurring only once. V lost 5 bases and J 2 bases, leaving 9 bases between the germline ends. CDR1 and CDR2 from the germline V gene are SGHTA and FQGTGA. This CDR3 has 13 residues. J is TRBJ1-2 and V is TRBV7-3; a possible D gene is TRBD1 (6 bases). The sequence derives from a female donor with multiple sclerosis, enrolled in a pregnancy study. The source was peripheral blood, collected in the first trimester of pregnancy. CDR3 region: CASSPDRNYGYTF. The DNA for the CDR3 is TGTGCCAGCAGCCCGGACAGAAACTATGGCTACACCTTC.